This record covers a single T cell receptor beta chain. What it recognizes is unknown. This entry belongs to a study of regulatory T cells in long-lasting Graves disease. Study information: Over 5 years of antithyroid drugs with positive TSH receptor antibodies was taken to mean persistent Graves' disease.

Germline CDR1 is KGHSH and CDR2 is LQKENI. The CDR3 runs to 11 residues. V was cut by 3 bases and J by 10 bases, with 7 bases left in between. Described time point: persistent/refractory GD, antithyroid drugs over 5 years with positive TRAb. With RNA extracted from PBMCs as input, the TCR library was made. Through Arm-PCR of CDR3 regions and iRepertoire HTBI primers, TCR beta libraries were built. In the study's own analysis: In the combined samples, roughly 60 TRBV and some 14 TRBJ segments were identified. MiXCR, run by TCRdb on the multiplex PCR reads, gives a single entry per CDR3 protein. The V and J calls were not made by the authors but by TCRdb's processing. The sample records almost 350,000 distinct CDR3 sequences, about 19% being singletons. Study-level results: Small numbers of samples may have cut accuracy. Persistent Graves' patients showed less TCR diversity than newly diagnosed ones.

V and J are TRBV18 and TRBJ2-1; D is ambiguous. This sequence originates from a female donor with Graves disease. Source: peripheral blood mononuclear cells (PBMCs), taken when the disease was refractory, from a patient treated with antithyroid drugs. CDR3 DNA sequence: TGTGCCAGCTCACCTCAGAGGGAGCAGTTCTTC. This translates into CASSPQREQFF.